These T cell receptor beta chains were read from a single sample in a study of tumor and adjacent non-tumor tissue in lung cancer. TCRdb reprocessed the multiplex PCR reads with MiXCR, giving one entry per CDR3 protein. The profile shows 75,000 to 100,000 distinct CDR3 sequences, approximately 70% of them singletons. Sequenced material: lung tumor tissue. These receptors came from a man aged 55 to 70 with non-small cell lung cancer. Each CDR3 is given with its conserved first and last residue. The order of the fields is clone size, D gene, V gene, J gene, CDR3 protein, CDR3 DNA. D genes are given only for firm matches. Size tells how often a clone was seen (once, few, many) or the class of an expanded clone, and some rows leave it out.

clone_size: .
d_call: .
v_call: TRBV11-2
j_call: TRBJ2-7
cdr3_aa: CAIRRIGTYKRYF
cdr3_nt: TGTGCCATCAGACGGATAGGGACCTACAAGCGGTACTTC

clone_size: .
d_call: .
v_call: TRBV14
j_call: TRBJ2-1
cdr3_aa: CASSPPSGRTRGGFFSYNEQFF
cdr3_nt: TGTGCCAGCAGCCCCCCTTCGGGACGAACCCGGGGTGGGTTTTTTTCCTACAATGAGCAGTTCTTC

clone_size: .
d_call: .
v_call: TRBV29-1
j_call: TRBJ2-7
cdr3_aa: CSVLGKTYAYEQYF
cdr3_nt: TGCAGCGTTTTGGGAAAGACCTATGCTTACGAGCAGTACTTC

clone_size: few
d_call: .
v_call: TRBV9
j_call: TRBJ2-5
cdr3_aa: CASSVGTQETQYF
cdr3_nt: TGTGCCAGCAGCGTAGGAACGCAAGAGACCCAGTACTTC

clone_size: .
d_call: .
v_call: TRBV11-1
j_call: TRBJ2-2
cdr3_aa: CACSPRDMGGAGELFF
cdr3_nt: TGTGCCTGCAGCCCCCGGGACATGGGAGGCGCCGGGGAGCTGTTTTTT

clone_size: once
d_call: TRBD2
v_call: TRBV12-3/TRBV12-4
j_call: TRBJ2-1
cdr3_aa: CASSVGTSGRARSHNEQFF
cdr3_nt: TGCGCCAGCAGTGTCGGGACTAGCGGGAGGGCCCGCTCCCACAATGAGCAGTTCTTC

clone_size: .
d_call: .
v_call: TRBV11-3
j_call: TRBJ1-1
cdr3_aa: CASSAGPLSEAFF
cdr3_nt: TGTGCCAGCAGCGCCGGGCCTTTGTCTGAAGCTTTCTTT

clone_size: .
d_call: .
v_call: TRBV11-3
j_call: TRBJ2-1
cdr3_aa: CASSLRGASYNEHFF
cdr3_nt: TGTGCCAGCAGCTTACGAGGGGCATCCTACAATGAGCATTTCTTC

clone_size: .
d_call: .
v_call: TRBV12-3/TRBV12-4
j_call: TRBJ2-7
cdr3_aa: CASSPSRASSYEQYF
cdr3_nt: TGTGCCAGCAGTCCCAGTAGGGCTAGCTCCTACGAGCAGTACTTC

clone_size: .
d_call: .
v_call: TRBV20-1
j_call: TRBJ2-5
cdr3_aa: CSAPDSVKTQYF
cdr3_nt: TGCAGTGCCCCAGATTCGGTTAAGACTCAGTACTTC

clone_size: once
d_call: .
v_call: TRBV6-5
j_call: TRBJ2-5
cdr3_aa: CASRVILGETQYF
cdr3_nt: TGCGCCAGCAGGGTCATACTGGGAGAGACCCAGTACTTC

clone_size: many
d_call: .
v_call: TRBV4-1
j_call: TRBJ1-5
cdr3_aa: CASSQDRVGSNQPQHF
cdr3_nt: TGCGCCAGCAGCCAAGACCGGGTAGGTAGCAATCAGCCCCAGCATTTT

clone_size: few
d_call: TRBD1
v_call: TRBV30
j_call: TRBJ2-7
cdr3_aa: CAWEGQGGTYEQYF
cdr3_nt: TGTGCCTGGGAAGGACAGGGGGGCACCTACGAGCAGTACTTC

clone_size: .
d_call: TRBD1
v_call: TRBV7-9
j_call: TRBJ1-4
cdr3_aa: CASSLGQGLNEKLFF
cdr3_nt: TGTGCCAGCAGCTTAGGACAGGGTCTCAATGAAAAACTGTTTTTT

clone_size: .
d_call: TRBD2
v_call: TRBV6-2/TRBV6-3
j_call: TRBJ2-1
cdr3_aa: CASSPAGGAYNEQLF
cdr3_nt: TGTGCCAGCAGTCCCGCGGGAGGCGCCTACAATGAGCAGTTATTC

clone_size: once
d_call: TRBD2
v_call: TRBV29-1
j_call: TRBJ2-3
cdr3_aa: CSVEGLAGVSTDMQYF
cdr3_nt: TGCAGCGTTGAAGGTTTAGCGGGAGTCTCCACAGATATGCAGTATTTT

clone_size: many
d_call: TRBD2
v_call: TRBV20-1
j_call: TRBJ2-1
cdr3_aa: CSAQAGTLWDEQFF
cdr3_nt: TGCAGTGCCCAAGCGGGGACGCTTTGGGATGAGCAGTTCTTC

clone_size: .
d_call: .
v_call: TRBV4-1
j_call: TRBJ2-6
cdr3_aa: CASSLAGSDSGTNVLTF
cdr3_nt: TGCGCCAGCAGCCTGGCGGGGTCAGACTCAGGGACCAACGTCCTGACTTTC

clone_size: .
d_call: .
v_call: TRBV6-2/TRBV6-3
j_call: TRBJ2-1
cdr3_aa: CASSYSIGKPPGDNEQFF
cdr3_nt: TGTGCCAGCAGTTACTCGATTGGGAAGCCACCCGGGGACAATGAGCAGTTCTTC

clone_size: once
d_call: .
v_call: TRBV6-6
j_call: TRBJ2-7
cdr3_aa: CSSSMTRTAGPFSSPYEQYF
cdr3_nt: TGTTCCAGCAGTATGACCAGGACAGCGGGGCCTTTCTCTTCTCCCTACGAGCAGTACTTC

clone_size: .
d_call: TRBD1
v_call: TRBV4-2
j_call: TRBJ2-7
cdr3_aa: CVSSQEGDSYYEHYF
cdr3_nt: TGTGTCAGCAGCCAAGAGGGGGACAGTTACTACGAGCACTACTTC

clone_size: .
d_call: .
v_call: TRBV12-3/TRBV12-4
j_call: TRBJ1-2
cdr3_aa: CASSLKPLYGYTF
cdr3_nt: TGTGCCAGCAGCCTCAAACCTCTCTATGGCTACACCTTC

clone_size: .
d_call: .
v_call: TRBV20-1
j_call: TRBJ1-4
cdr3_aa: CTARDLSGAKLFF
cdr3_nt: TGCACTGCTAGAGATCTTTCTGGCGCAAAACTGTTTTTT

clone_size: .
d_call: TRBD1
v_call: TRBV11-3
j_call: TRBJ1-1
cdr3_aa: CASSTGQGSGSIEAFF
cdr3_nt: TGTGCCAGCTCGACGGGACAGGGGTCTGGGAGCATTGAAGCTTTCTTT

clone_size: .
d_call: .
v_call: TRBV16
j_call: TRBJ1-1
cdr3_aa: CASSLSVRPGNTKAFF
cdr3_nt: TGTGCCAGCAGCCTCAGTGTCCGACCAGGGAACACTAAAGCTTTCTTT

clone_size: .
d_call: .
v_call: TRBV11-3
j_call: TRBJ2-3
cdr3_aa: CANGLEEYRADTQYF
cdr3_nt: TGTGCCAACGGCTTAGAGGAATACAGGGCAGATACGCAGTATTTT

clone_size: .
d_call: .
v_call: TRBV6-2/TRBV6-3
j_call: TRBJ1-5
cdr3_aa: CASRTGLAIQPQHF
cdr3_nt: TGTGCCAGCAGAACGGGACTAGCGATACAGCCCCAGCATTTT

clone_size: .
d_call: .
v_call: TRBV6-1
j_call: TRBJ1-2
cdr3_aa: CVSSEVYGYAF
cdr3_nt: TGTGTCAGCAGTGAAGTCTATGGCTACGCCTTC

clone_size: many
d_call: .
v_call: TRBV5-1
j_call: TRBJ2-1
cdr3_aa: CASSKESSYNEQFF
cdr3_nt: TGCGCCAGCAGTAAGGAGAGCTCCTACAATGAGCAGTTCTTC

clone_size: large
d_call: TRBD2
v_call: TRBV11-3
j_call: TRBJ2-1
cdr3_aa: CASQRLAGANEQFF
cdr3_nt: TGTGCCAGCCAGAGGCTAGCGGGAGCTAATGAGCAGTTCTTC

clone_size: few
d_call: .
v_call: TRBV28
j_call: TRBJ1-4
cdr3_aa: CASSPGKANEKLFF
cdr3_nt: TGTGCCAGCAGCCCAGGGAAGGCTAATGAAAAACTGTTTTTT

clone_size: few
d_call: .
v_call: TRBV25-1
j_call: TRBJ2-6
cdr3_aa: CASSESGLTGANVLTF
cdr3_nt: TGTGCCAGCAGTGAATCTGGTCTGACTGGGGCCAACGTCCTGACTTTC

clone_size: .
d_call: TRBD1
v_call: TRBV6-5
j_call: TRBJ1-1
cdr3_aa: CASSWDRVAVTEAFF
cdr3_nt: TGTGCCAGCAGTTGGGACAGGGTGGCGGTAACTGAAGCTTTCTTT

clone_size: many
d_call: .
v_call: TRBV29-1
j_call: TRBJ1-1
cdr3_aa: CSVAVSDEAFF
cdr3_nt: TGCAGCGTTGCGGTCAGTGATGAAGCTTTCTTT

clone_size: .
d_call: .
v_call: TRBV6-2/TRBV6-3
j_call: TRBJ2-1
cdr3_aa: CANSYVMINSYNEQFF
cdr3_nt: TGTGCCAACAGTTACGTCATGATTAACTCCTACAATGAGCAGTTCTTC

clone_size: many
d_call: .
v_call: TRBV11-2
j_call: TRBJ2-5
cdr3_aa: CASSLGRVGETQYF
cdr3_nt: TGTGCCAGCAGCTTAGGCAGGGTGGGGGAGACCCAGTACTTC

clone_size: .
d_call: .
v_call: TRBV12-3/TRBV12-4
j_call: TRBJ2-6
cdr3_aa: CASGPGTSVSGANVLSF
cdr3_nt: TGTGCCAGCGGTCCTGGGACTTCTGTTTCTGGGGCCAACGTCCTGAGTTTC

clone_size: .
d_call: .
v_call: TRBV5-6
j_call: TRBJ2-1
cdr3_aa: CASTVRGRNEQFF
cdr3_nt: TGTGCCAGCACCGTGAGAGGTCGGAATGAGCAGTTCTTC

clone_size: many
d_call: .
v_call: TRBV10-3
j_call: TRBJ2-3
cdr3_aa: CAISEARQVFTDTQYF
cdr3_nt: TGTGCCATCAGTGAGGCTCGACAGGTATTCACAGATACGCAGTATTTT

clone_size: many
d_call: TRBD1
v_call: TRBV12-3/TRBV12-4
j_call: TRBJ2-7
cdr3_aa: CASSRQGVGEQYF
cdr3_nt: TGTGCCAGCAGTCGACAGGGCGTGGGGGAGCAGTACTTC

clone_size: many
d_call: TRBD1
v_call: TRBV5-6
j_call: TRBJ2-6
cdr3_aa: CASSLGDRGRVGANVLTF
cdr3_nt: TGTGCCAGCAGCTTGGGCGACAGGGGGCGTGTTGGGGCCAACGTCCTGACTTTC

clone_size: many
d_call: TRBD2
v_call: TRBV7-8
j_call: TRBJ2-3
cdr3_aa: CASSFETSGSTDTQYF
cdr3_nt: TGTGCCAGCAGCTTTGAGACTAGCGGGAGCACAGATACGCAGTATTTT

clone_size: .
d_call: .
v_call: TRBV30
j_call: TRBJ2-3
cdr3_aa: CAVTGDKDTQYF
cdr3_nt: TGTGCTGTAACCGGGGACAAAGATACGCAGTATTTT

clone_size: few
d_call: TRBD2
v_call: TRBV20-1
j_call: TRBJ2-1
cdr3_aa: CSARDGQREGRRWDNERFF
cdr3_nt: TGCAGTGCTAGAGATGGCCAGCGGGAGGGCCGTAGGTGGGACAATGAGCGGTTCTTC

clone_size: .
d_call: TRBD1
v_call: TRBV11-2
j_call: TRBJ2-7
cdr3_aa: CASSLGQGYELYF
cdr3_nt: TGTGCTAGCAGCTTAGGACAGGGCTACGAGCTATACTTC

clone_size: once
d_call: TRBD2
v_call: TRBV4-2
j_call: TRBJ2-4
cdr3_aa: CANSQAQASGSLVKNIQYF
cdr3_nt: TGTGCCAACAGCCAAGCGCAGGCTAGCGGGTCGTTAGTCAAAAACATTCAGTACTTC

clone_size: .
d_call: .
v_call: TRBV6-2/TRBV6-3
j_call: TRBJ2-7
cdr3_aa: CASSSEGSFYEQYF
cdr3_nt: TGTGCCAGCAGTTCCGAGGGAAGCTTCTACGAGCAGTACTTC

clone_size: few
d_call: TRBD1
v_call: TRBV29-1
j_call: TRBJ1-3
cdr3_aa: CSARAGQHSENTIYF
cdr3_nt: TGCAGCGCTCGAGCGGGACAGCACTCTGAAAACACTATATATTTT

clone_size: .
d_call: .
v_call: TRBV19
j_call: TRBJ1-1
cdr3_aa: CASSSMSRLNTEAFF
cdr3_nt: TGTGCCAGTAGTTCAATGAGCCGTTTGAACACTGAAGCTTTCTTT

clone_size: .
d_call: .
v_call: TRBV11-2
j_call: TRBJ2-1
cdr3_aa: CASSPCRMMRDEQFF
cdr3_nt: TGTGCCAGCAGCCCGTGCCGGATGATGAGGGATGAGCAGTTCTTC

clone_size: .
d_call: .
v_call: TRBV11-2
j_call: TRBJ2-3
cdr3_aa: CTSSHRTSTATRYF
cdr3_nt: TGTACCAGCAGCCACCGAACCTCTACGGCCACGCGCTATTTT